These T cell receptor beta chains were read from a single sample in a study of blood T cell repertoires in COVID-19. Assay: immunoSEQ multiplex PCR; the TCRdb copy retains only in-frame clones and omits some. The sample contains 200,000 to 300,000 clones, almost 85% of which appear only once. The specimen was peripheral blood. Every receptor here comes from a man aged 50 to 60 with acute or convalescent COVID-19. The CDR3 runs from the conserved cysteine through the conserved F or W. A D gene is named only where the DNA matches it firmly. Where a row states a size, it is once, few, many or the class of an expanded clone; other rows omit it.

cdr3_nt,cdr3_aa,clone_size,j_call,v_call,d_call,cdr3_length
TGTGCCAGCAGCTTCGGTAGCGATCAAGAGACCCAGTACTTC,CASSFGSDQETQYF,-,TRBJ2-5,TRBV11-2,-,14
TGTGCCAGCAGCTTACAAGCTAGCGGACAAGAGACCCAGTACTTC,CASSLQASGQETQYF,-,TRBJ2-5,TRBV7-3,TRBD2,15
TGTGCCAGCAGCCCCTCTGGGGGGAGTGGAAACTATGGCTACACCTTC,CASSPSGGSGNYGYTF,-,TRBJ1-2,TRBV7-6,-,16
TGTGCCAGCAGCTTAGTTCAGGGTCATTCACCCCTCCACTTT,CASSLVQGHSPLHF,-,TRBJ1-6,TRBV7-9,-,14
TGTGCCAGCAGCCAAACAGGGGGCTACAACACCGGGGAGCTGTTTTTT,CASSQTGGYNTGELFF,-,TRBJ2-2,TRBV2,TRBD1,16
TGTGCCAGCAGCGACACACCATCAGGGGGCGCGATCTATGGCTACACCTTC,CASSDTPSGGAIYGYTF,once,TRBJ1-2,TRBV9,TRBD1,17
TGTGCCAGCAGTGAAGCGCGGGTCTCCTACAATGAGCAGTTCTTC,CASSEARVSYNEQFF,-,TRBJ2-1,TRBV2,-,15
TGTGCCATCAGTGAGTCGGTGGGGGCAGGGGCCAACGTCCTGACTTTC,CAISESVGAGANVLTF,-,TRBJ2-6,TRBV10-3,-,16
TGTGCCAGCAGCTTAGGGGTCGCGGTCCAGGAGACCCAGTACTTC,CASSLGVAVQETQYF,-,TRBJ2-5,TRBV11-3,-,15
TGTGCCAGCAGCGCCTTAGACGGTCGAGGAAGTGGTGAAGCTTTCTTT,CASSALDGRGSGEAFF,-,TRBJ1-1,TRBV9,-,16
TGTGCCAGCATCATGCGGGACCTGTACACTGAAGCTTTCTTT,CASIMRDLYTEAFF,-,TRBJ1-1,TRBV6-6,-,14
TGTGCCATCAGTGAGTCTGAGATACTCTACGAGCAGTACTTC,CAISESEILYEQYF,-,TRBJ2-7,TRBV10-3,-,14
TGTGCCAGCAGCGAAGCCAGTCCCAATCAGCCCCAGCATTTT,CASSEASPNQPQHF,-,TRBJ1-5,TRBV6-1,-,14
TGTGCCAGCTCAGCACAGGAGAGTAGCAATCAGCCCCAGCATTTT,CASSAQESSNQPQHF,-,TRBJ1-5,TRBV18,-,15
TGCGCCAGCAGTGGGGGATGGACTAGCGGATACAATGAGCAGTTCTTC,CASSGGWTSGYNEQFF,-,TRBJ2-1,TRBV10-2,TRBD2,16
TGTGCCAGCAGCCACTCTCACGAGCAGTACTTC,CASSHSHEQYF,-,TRBJ2-7,TRBV14,-,11
TGTGCCAGCAGCCTCCAGCGGGGCGCCTACAATGAGCAGTTCTTC,CASSLQRGAYNEQFF,few,TRBJ2-1,TRBV7-3,TRBD2,15
TGTGCCAGCAGGCCCTATAGCAATCAGCCCCAGCATTTT,CASRPYSNQPQHF,-,TRBJ1-5,TRBV6-5,-,13
TGCGCCAGCAGCATAGTGACAAGATCCAACGAGCAGTACTTC,CASSIVTRSNEQYF,-,TRBJ2-7,TRBV5-1,-,14
TGCGCCAGCAGCTTTGTCAGGGGCCGAACCGGGGAGCTGTTTTTT,CASSFVRGRTGELFF,-,TRBJ2-2,TRBV5-1,-,15
TGCGCCAGCAGCCCGCTAGGCGGGGGGGCGGTCCCAGATACGCAGTATTTT,CASSPLGGGAVPDTQYF,-,TRBJ2-3,TRBV5-1,TRBD2,17
TGTGCCAGTAGTATGCCCGGGGGGCCGAGCTCTGGAAACACCATATATTTT,CASSMPGGPSSGNTIYF,few,TRBJ1-3,TRBV19,-,17
TGTGCCAGCAGCCAAGGCCCCCGAGACAGGGCTGGAAACACCATATATTTT,CASSQGPRDRAGNTIYF,-,TRBJ1-3,TRBV5-6,TRBD1,17
TGTGCCAGCAGCCGGAACAGGGGGCACGAGCAGTACTTC,CASSRNRGHEQYF,-,TRBJ2-7,TRBV3-1/TRBV3-2,TRBD1,13
TGTGCCAGCAGCCTCGAAGAGTTGCGCAATCAGCCCCAGCATTTT,CASSLEELRNQPQHF,-,TRBJ1-5,TRBV7-8,-,15
TGTGCCACCAGTCGGACAGGCCAGTATGGCTACACCTTC,CATSRTGQYGYTF,-,TRBJ1-2,TRBV24-1,TRBD1,13
TGTGCCAGCAGTAGGGAAGGGGATACTCAAGAGACCCAGTACTTC,CASSREGDTQETQYF,-,TRBJ2-5,TRBV14,-,15
TGTGCCACCAGCGGCGGCGATCTGGAGACCCAGTACTTC,CATSGGDLETQYF,-,TRBJ2-5,TRBV15,-,13
TGTGCCAGCAATGGGGCCACAGATACGCAGTATTTT,CASNGATDTQYF,-,TRBJ2-3,TRBV2,-,12
TGTGCCAGCAGTTACCTGGCAGAGGGAACCCTTTACGAGCAGTACTTC,CASSYLAEGTLYEQYF,-,TRBJ2-7,TRBV6-5,-,16
TGTGCCAGCAGTTACGAGGGTAATGAGCAGTTCTTC,CASSYEGNEQFF,few,TRBJ2-1,TRBV6-5,-,12
TGTGCCAGCAGTCGTCCGGACGCCCGCATTATGGAGGGGGGGGAGACCCAGTACTTC,CASSRPDARIMEGGETQYF,-,TRBJ2-5,TRBV6-6,-,19
TGTGCCAGCAGCTTGGGGGCAGGGAACTCTGAAGCTTTCTTT,CASSLGAGNSEAFF,-,TRBJ1-1,TRBV5-4,-,14
TGTGCCAGCAGCCAAGGGCCGGTGACAGACCACTCTGGAAACACCATATATTTT,CASSQGPVTDHSGNTIYF,-,TRBJ1-3,TRBV4-2,-,18
TGTGCCAGCAGTGATCGGAGACAGGGGGCCGGGGCCAACGTCCTGACTTTC,CASSDRRQGAGANVLTF,-,TRBJ2-6,TRBV2,TRBD1,17
TGTGCCAGCAGCCAAGTCGCGGGAGCCTACGAGCAGTACTTC,CASSQVAGAYEQYF,-,TRBJ2-7,TRBV3-1/TRBV3-2,TRBD2,14
TGTGCCAGCAGCTTGGGGGACAGGCGGTCGGACGAGCAGTACTTC,CASSLGDRRSDEQYF,-,TRBJ2-7,TRBV7-3,TRBD1,15
TGTGCCAGCAGTGAATCAAACAGGGGCGGGATCTATGGCTACACCTTC,CASSESNRGGIYGYTF,-,TRBJ1-2,TRBV28,TRBD1,16
TGTGCCAGCAGTTTCCTGAATCAGCCCCAGCATTTT,CASSFLNQPQHF,-,TRBJ1-5,TRBV27,-,12
TGTGCCAGCAGCTTAGGAGGTACAGGGGTAGCTAATGAAAAACTGTTTTTT,CASSLGGTGVANEKLFF,few,TRBJ1-4,TRBV11-2,TRBD1,17
TGCGCCAGCAGCTTGGGACTAGCGAACACCGGGGAGCTGTTTTTT,CASSLGLANTGELFF,many,TRBJ2-2,TRBV5-1,-,15